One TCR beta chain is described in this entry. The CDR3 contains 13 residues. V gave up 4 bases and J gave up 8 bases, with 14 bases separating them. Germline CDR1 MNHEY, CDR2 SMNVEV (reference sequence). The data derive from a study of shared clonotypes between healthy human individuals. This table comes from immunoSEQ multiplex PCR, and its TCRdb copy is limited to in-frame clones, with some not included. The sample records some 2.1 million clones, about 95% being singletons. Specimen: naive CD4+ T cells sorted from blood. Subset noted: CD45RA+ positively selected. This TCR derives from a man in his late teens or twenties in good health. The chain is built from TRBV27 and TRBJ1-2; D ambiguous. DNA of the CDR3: TGTGCCAGCAGTTCAAACAGTCCGGGGGGCTACACCTTC. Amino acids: CASSSNSPGGYTF.